This TCR beta chain was captured by sequencing in a study of lung T cells in sarcoidosis with Löfgren's syndrome. The overall study: In sarcoidosis, CD4+ T cells accumulate in bronchoalveolar lavage fluid.

This clonotype was picked up a small number of times. The antigen remains undetermined. TCRdb called the reads again in MiXCR, with one record for every CDR3 protein. Found here are tens of thousands of distinct CDR3 sequences, around 20% of them singletons; the top ten hold less than 2.5%. Trimming removed 5 bases at V and 6 bases at J, with 19 bases between. Looked up from germline, CDR1 is SGHAT and CDR2 is FQNNGV. This CDR3 has 16 residues. Findings and caveats of the study: TRBV2 was the preferred pairing partner of TRAV12-1, with similar CDR3s. Versus controls, Löfgren's syndrome patients reportedly showed TRAV12-1 and TRBV2 as most expanded.

This receptor was taken from a human donor with sarcoidosis (Löfgren's syndrome or another form), or a control subject (not recorded which). The chain couples TRBV11-2 to TRBJ2-2; D may be TRBD1 (5 bases). Sample: CD4+ T cells from PBMCs. This chain's CDR3 is CASSARLGALAGELFF. CDR3 DNA: TGTGCCAGCAGCGCTCGCTTAGGGGCCCTGGCCGGGGAGCTGTTTTTT.